A selection of T cell receptor beta chains follows, all from one sample in a study of blood T cells in healthy people across ages. Each CDR3 protein is one row after TCRdb ran MiXCR on the 5' RACE reads. The table records around 1.5 million distinct CDR3 sequences, around 36% of them present only once. The sequenced material came from blood. The receptors derive from a woman aged 25 to 45 in good health. CDR3s include the opening cysteine and the closing phenylalanine or tryptophan. A D gene is named only where the DNA matches it firmly. Clone size appears in some rows only: once, few, many, or a class for an expanded clone.

>TRBJ1-5|TRBD1|-|TRBV6-1|15
CASSPTGAEWQPQHF
TGTGCCAGCAGCCCGACAGGGGCCGAATGGCAGCCCCAGCATTTT
>TRBJ1-2|-|-|TRBV6-9|13
CANRRGAVWGYTF
TGTGCCAACAGACGCGGGGCTGTCTGGGGCTACACCTTC
>TRBJ1-1|-|-|TRBV5-1|15
CASSVEKAMNTEAFF
TGCGCCAGCAGCGTGGAAAAGGCCATGAACACTGAAGCTTTCTTT
>TRBJ1-2|TRBD1|-|TRBV2|12
CANRTGDYGYTF
TGTGCCAATAGGACAGGGGACTATGGCTACACCTTC
>TRBJ2-1|TRBD2|few|TRBV3-1|18
CASSQDLGLAGTYNEQFF
TGTGCCAGCAGCCAAGATCTTGGGCTAGCGGGGACCTACAATGAGCAGTTCTTC
>TRBJ2-2|-|-|TRBV6-5|12
CASSYSDGELFF
TGTGCCAGCAGTTACTCGGACGGGGAGCTGTTTTTT
>TRBJ2-3|TRBD2|-|TRBV6-1|16
CASSELAGGYTDTQYF
TGTGCCAGCAGTGAACTAGCGGGAGGTTACACAGATACGCAGTATTTT
>TRBJ1-2|-|few|TRBV20-1|15
CSAYNAAPKNYGYTF
TGCAGTGCTTATAACGCCGCGCCAAAAAACTATGGCTACACCTTC
>TRBJ2-7|-|-|TRBV7-9|16
CASSSLRREDPSERYF
TGTGCCAGCAGCTCCTTAAGGCGGGAAGATCCCTCCGAGCGGTACTTC
>TRBJ2-5|-|-|TRBV4-2|19
CASSQEGNWGGALLETQYF
TGTGCCAGCAGCCAAGAGGGAAATTGGGGGGGGGCCTTGCTGGAGACCCAGTACTTC
>TRBJ2-3|TRBD2|-|TRBV20-1|14
CSATTSGKGDTQYF
TGCAGTGCTACGACTAGCGGGAAGGGAGATACGCAGTATTTT
>TRBJ2-1|TRBD2|-|TRBV6-5|15
CASSYSTSGSNEQFF
TGTGCCAGCAGTTACTCTACTAGCGGGAGCAATGAGCAGTTCTTC
>TRBJ2-1|-|few|TRBV30|14
CAWRDRLTYNEQFF
TGTGCCTGGAGGGACCGTCTCACCTACAATGAGCAGTTCTTC
>TRBJ2-1|TRBD2|-|TRBV20-1|15
CSAGPRGGTYNEQFF
TGCAGTGCCGGCCCTCGGGGGGGGACATACAACGAGCAGTTCTTC
>TRBJ2-3|-|-|TRBV7-9|16
CASSLEGLVLTDTQYF
TGTGCCAGCAGCTTAGAAGGGCTAGTGCTCACAGATACGCAGTATTTT
>TRBJ2-1|TRBD2|few|TRBV4-1|17
CASSQIGLAGARNEQFF
TGCGCCAGCAGCCAGATCGGCCTAGCGGGAGCGAGGAATGAGCAGTTCTTC
>TRBJ2-5|-|many|TRBV4-1|15
CASSRISGSQETQYF
TGCGCCAGCAGCCGGATCTCTGGGTCCCAAGAGACCCAGTACTTC
>TRBJ1-1|-|few|TRBV20-1|13
CSAPKFMNTEAFF
TGCAGTGCTCCCAAGTTCATGAACACTGAGGCTTTCTTT
>TRBJ2-1|-|-|TRBV7-6|12
CASSLGREGQFF
TGTGCCAGCAGCTTAGGTCGGGAAGGGCAGTTCTTC
>TRBJ2-7|-|many|TRBV29-1|15
CSVEAWGQGGYEQYF
TGCAGCGTTGAAGCCTGGGGGCAGGGAGGCTACGAGCAGTACTTC
>TRBJ2-1|-|-|TRBV19|14
CASSILAGLSEQFF
TGTGCCAGTAGTATACTGGCGGGGTTAAGTGAGCAGTTCTTC
>TRBJ2-7|-|-|TRBV27|15
CASGSRRVIGNEQYF
TGTGCCAGCGGTTCGCGCAGGGTGATTGGGAACGAGCAGTACTTC
>TRBJ2-5|-|-|TRBV5-1|16
CASSLVLARLGATQYF
TGCGCCAGCAGCTTGGTACTAGCTCGGCTCGGTGCGACCCAGTACTTC
>TRBJ1-2|-|few|TRBV10-3|16
CAISESGQGYNYGYTF
TGTGCCATCAGTGAGTCCGGGCAGGGTTATAACTATGGCTACACCTTC
>TRBJ1-5|-|-|TRBV6-2/TRBV6-3|13
CASRDTPNQPQHF
TGTGCCAGCAGGGACACCCCCAATCAGCCCCAGCATTTT
>TRBJ2-5|TRBD1|few|TRBV15|15
CATKGYRGQKETQYF
TGTGCCACCAAGGGCTACAGGGGACAGAAAGAGACCCAGTACTTC
>TRBJ1-1|-|-|TRBV5-1|13
CDSSFHQSTEAFF
TGCGACAGCAGCTTTCATCAGAGCACTGAGGCTTTCTTT